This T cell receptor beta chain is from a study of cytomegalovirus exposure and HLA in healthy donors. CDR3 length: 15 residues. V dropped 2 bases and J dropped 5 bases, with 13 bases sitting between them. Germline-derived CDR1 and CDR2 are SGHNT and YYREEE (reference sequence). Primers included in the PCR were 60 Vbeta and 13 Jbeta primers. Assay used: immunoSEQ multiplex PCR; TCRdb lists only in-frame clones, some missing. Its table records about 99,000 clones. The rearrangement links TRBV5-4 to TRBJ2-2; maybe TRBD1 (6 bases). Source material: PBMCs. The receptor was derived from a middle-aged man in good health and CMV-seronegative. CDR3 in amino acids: CASSFVAGVTGELFF. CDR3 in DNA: TGTGCCAGCAGCTTTGTCGCAGGGGTTACCGGGGAGCTGTTTTTT.